This T cell receptor beta chain was identified in a study of human thymus T cells. General study points: Related work showed strongly overlapping thymic repertoires across unrelated individuals. Seemingly biased V and J gene usage marked thymic and blood repertoires.

The table came from immunoSEQ multiplex PCR; TCRdb's copy has only in-frame clones and leaves some out. The sample yields about 130,000 clones, approximately 96% seen once. This CDR3 is built from 16 residues. Germline loops: CDR1 SGHRS, CDR2 YFSETQ. The ends lost 4 bases at V and 6 bases at J; junction bases unmatched: 11. As concerns this clone: The target antigen is unknown.

During corrective heart surgery, resections were taken, and the thymus tissue came from them. Healthy Finnish infants undergoing corrective surgery for congenital heart defects were the donors. The receptor comes from a boy in the first two years of life with a congenital heart defect but otherwise immunologically healthy. V is TRBV5-1 and J is TRBJ2-2, with TRBD2 identical over 8 bases. The sequencing input was thymus tissue. Written as DNA, the CDR3 is TGCGCCAGCAGCCGCAATTGGCGGGGGGCCGCCGGGGAGCTGTTTTTT. It specifies CASSRNWRGAAGELFF.